The clone carrying this T cell receptor beta chain has just one count. This sample was taken from a study of blood T cell repertoires in COVID-19. Study at large: From the United States, Italy and Spain came samples of acute and convalescent COVID-19. Sources were T cells, B-cell-depleted T cells, or PBMCs; the material itself was cDNA or gDNA.

In the authors' methods: Estimated nucleated cell counts came from reference gene primer amplification. The protocol was immunoSEQ multiplex PCR, while the TCRdb copy is restricted to in-frame clones and leaves out a portion. V, J and clone size reflect that table, while D and trimming were determined from the DNA. Of under 250,000 clones in the sample, around four fifths were seen once. Source material: peripheral blood. The clonotype comes from a woman between 45 and 60 years old with acute or convalescent COVID-19.

CDR3 amino acids: CASSPGLADYEQYF. In DNA form, the CDR3 reads TGTGCCAGCAGTCCGGGACTAGCGGACTACGAGCAGTACTTC. The gene calls are TRBV6-5 and TRBJ2-7; TRBD2 agrees at 11 bases. Per germline, CDR1 MNHEY and CDR2 SVGAGI. The ends lost 5 bases at V and 3 bases at J; junction bases unmatched: 3. This CDR3 is built from 14 residues.